Sequencing of this T cell receptor (beta chain) was carried out in a study of T cell repertoires in cytomegalovirus infection. Study-level background: The study used recently identified HLA-C-restricted and well-studied HLA-B-restricted CMV epitopes. It was the public TCR beta signatures that indicated both CMV infection and matching HLA type. General observations from the study: In two of eight donors, the top clonotype was HLA-C-restricted CMV-specific. Pooled public TCR beta family frequency picked out CMV carriers with the relevant HLA.

V gave up 2 bases and J gave up 3 bases, with 16 bases separating them. The CDR3 covers 17 residues. CDR1 is SGHAT, CDR2 FQNNGV, per germline. TCRdb re-analysed the reads in MiXCR, keeping a single row per CDR3 protein. The data show about a million distinct CDR3 sequences, around 32% seen once. This clonotype was observed a handful of times. What it binds is not known. This receptor was taken from a human donor in good health (CMV status not recorded). Some clones in this sample may be carry-over from other donors' samples. The material sequenced was cultured CD8+ T cells from PBMCs, taken from culture after CMV antigen stimulation. The V call is TRBV11-2, the J call TRBJ2-2, with D unclear. The CDR3 coding sequence is TGTGCCAGCAGCTTATTTGGACCCCCTAAGTACACCGGGGAGCTGTTTTTT. Residues: CASSLFGPPKYTGELFF.